This TCR beta chain was recorded in a study of cytotoxic CD8 clonotypes in ibrutinib-treated CLL. Study information: Of the patients, about a dozen were relapsed/refractory, roughly 16 treatment-naive and fewer than 18 IGHV unmutated. Study results and limitations: Sustained-remission and progressing patients were not sampled at matched times. Baseline clonality was higher than in age-matched healthy donors and moved in step with circulating CD8+ T-cell counts.

Profiled with immunoSEQ multiplex PCR; TCRdb holds only in-frame clones, not every one. The sample includes more than 70,000 clones, 70% to 80% of them seen just once. For this clone: Antigen unknown.

Material: PBMCs, obtained after 12 months of ibrutinib treatment. The origin of this receptor is a human donor with chronic lymphocytic leukemia.

CDR3 in DNA: TGTGCCAGCAGTTTATTGGGCAGCCTTAATGAAAAACTGTTTTTT. This encodes CASSLLGSLNEKLFF. The chain employs TRBV28 and TRBJ1-4; the D is unclear. The V gene lost 1 base and the J gene lost 4 bases, with 10 bases spanning the gap. The CDR3 consists of 15 residues. From germline, CDR1 is MDHEN and CDR2 SYDVKM.